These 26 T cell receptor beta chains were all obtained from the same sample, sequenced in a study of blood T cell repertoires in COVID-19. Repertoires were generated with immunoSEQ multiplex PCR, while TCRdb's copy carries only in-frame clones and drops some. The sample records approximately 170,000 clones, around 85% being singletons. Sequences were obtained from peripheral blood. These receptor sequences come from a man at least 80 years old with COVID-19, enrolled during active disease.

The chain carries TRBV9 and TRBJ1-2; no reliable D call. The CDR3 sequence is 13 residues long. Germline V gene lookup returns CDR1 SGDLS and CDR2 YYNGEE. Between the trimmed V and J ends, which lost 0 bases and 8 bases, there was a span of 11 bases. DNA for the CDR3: TGTGCCAGCAGCGTAGATTCGAACTGGGGCTACACCTTC. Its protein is CASSVDSNWGYTF.

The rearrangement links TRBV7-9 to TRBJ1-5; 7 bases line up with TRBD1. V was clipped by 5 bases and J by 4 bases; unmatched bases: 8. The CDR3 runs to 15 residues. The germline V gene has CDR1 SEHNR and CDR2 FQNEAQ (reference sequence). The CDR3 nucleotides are TGTGCCAGCAGCCCGCATGGGGGACAGAATCAGCCCCAGCATTTT. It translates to CASSPHGGQNQPQHF. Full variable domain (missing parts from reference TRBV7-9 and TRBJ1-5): DTGVSQNPRHKITKRGQNVTFRCDPISEHNRLYWYRQTLGQGPEFLTYFQNEAQLEKSRLLSDRFSAERPKGSFSTLEIQRTEQGDSAMYLCASSPHGGQNQPQHFGDGTRLSIL.

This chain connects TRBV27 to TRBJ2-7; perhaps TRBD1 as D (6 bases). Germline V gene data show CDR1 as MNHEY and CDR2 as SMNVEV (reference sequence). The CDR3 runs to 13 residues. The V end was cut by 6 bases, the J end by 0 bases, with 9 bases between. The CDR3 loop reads CASSNRDSYEQYF. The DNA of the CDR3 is TGTGCCAGCAGCAACAGGGACTCCTACGAGCAGTACTTC.

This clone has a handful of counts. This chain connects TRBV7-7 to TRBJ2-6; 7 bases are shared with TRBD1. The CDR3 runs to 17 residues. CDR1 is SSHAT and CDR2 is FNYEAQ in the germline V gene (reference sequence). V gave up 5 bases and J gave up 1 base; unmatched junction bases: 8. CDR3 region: CASSNTDRTSGANVLTF. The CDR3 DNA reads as TGTGCCAGCAGCAACACGGACAGGACATCTGGGGCCAACGTCCTGACTTTC.

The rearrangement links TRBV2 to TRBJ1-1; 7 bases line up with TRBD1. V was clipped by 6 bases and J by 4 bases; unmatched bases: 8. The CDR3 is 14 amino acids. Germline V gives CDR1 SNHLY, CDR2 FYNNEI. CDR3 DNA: TGTGCCAGCAGGAACAGGGGTAGAGGCACTGAAGCTTTCTTT. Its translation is CASRNRGRGTEAFF.

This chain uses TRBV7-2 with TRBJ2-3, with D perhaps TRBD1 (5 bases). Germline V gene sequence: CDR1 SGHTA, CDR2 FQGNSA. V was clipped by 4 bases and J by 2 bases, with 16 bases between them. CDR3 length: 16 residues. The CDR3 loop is CASSSGPRQNTDTQYF. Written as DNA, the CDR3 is TGTGCCAGCAGCTCCGGGCCTCGACAGAACACAGATACGCAGTATTTT.

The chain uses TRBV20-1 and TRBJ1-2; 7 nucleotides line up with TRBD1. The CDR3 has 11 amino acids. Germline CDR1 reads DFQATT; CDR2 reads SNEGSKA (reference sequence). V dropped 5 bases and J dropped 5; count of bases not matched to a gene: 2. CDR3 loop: CSAATGYGYTF. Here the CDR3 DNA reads TGCAGTGCTGCGACAGGGTATGGCTACACCTTC.

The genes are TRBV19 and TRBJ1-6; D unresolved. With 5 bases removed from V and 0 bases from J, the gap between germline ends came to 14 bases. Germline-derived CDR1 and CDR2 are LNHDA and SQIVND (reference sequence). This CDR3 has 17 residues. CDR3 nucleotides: TGTGCCAGTAGTTTGACACCGTTGGGCTCCTATAATTCACCCCTCCACTTT. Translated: CASSLTPLGSYNSPLHF.

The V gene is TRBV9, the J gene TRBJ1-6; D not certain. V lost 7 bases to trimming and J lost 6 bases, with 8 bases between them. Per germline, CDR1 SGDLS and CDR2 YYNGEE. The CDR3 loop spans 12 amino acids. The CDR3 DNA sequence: TGTGCCAGCGGGCAGGCTAATTCACCCCTCCACTTT. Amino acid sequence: CASGQANSPLHF.

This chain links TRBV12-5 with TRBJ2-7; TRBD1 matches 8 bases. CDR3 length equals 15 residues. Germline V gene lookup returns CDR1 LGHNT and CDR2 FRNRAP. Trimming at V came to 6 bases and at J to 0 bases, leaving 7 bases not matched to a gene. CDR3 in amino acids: CASGPQTGVSYEQYF. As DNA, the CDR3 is TGTGCTAGTGGCCCTCAGACAGGGGTCTCCTACGAGCAGTACTTC.

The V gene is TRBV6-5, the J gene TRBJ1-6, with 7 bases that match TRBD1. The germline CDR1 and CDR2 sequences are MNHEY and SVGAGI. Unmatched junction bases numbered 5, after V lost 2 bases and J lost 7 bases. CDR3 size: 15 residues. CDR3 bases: TGTGCCAGCAGTTACACGGGACAGCCCAATTCACCCCTCCACTTT. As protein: CASSYTGQPNSPLHF.

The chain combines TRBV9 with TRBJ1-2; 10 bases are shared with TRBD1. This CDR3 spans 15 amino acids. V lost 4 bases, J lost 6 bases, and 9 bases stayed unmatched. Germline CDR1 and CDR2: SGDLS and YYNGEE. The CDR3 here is CASSLRQGASHGYTF. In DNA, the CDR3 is TGTGCCAGCAGCCTCCGACAGGGGGCAAGTCATGGCTACACCTTC.

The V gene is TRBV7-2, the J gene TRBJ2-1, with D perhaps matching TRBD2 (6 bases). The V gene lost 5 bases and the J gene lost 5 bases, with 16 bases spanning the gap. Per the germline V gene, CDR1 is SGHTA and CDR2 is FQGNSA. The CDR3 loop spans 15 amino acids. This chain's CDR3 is CASSTRGGTHNEQFF. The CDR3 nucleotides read TGTGCCAGCAGCACCCGAGGAGGGACTCACAATGAGCAGTTCTTC.

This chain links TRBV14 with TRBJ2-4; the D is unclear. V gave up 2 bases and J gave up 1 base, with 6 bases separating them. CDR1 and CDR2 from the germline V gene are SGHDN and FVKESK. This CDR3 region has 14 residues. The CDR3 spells CASSQRVAKNIQYF. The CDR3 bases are TGTGCCAGCAGCCAACGGGTGGCCAAAAACATTCAGTACTTC.

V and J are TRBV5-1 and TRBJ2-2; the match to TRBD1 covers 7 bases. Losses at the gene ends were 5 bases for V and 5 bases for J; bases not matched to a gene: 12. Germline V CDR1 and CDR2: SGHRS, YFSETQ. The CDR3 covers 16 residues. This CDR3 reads CASRPPRQGYTGELFF. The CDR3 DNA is TGCGCCAGCAGACCACCTCGACAGGGATATACCGGGGAGCTGTTTTTT.

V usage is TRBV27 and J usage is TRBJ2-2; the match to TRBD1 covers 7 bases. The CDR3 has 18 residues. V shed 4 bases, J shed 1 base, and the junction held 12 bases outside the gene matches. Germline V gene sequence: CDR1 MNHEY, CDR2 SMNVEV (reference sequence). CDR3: CASSSDGTGVGNTGELFF. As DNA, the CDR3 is TGTGCCAGCAGTTCGGACGGAACAGGGGTGGGGAACACCGGGGAGCTGTTTTTT.

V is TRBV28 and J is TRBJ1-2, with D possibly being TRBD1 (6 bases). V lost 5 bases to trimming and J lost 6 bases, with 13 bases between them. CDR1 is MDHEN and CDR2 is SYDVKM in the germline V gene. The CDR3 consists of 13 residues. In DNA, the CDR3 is TGTGCCAGCAGTCCAAGAGGGGGTCATGGCTACACCTTC. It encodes CASSPRGGHGYTF.

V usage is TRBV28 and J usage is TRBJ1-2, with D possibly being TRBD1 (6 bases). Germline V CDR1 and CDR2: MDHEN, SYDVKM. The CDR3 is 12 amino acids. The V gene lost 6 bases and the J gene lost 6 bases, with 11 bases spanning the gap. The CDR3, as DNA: TGTGCCAGCAGCTTTACAGGGAATGGCTACACCTTC. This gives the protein CASSFTGNGYTF.

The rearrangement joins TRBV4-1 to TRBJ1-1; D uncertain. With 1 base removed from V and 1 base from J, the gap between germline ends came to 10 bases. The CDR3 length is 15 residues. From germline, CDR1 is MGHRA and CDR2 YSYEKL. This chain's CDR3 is CASSQVGAENTEAFF. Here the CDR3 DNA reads TGCGCCAGCAGCCAAGTCGGTGCGGAGAACACTGAAGCTTTCTTT.

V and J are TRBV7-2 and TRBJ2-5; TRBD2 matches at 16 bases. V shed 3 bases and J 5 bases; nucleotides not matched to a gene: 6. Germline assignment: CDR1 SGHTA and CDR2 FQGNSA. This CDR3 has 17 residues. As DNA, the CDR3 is TGTGCCAGCAGCTTGGGACTAGCGGGGGGGCCGTACGAGACCCAGTACTTC. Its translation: CASSLGLAGGPYETQYF.

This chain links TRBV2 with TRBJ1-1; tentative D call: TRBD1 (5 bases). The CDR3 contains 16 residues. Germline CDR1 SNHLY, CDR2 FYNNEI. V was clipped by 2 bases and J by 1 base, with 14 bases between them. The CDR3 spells CASSELGRGRNTEAFF. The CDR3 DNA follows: TGTGCCAGCAGTGAATTGGGTAGGGGCCGGAACACTGAAGCTTTCTTT.

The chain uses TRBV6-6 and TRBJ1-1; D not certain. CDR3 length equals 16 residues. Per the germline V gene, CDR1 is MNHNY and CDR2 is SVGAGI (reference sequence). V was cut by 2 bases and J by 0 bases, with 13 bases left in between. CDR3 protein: CASSYTEAAMNTEAFF. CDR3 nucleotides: TGTGCCAGCAGTTACACCGAGGCGGCCATGAACACTGAAGCTTTCTTT.

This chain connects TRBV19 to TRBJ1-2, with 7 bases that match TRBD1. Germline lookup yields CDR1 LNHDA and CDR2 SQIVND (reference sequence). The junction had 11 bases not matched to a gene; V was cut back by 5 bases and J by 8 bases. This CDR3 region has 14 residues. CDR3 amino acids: CASSEDREMGGYTF. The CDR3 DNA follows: TGTGCCAGTAGTGAAGACAGGGAAATGGGCGGCTACACCTTC.

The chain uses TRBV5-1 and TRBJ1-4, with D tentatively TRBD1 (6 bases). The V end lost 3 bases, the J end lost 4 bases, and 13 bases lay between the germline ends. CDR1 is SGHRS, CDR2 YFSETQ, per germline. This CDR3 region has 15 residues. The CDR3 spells CASSSTGLGNEKLFF. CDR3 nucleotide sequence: TGCGCCAGCAGCTCAACAGGGTTGGGTAATGAAAAACTGTTTTTT.

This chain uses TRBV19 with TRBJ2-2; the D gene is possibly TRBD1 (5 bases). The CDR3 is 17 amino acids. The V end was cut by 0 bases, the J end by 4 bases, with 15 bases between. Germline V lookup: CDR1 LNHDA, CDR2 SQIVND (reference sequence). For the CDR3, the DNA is TGTGCCAGTAGTATAGACTGGGCAGGGCGAGGCACCGGGGAGCTGTTTTTT. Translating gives CASSIDWAGRGTGELFF.

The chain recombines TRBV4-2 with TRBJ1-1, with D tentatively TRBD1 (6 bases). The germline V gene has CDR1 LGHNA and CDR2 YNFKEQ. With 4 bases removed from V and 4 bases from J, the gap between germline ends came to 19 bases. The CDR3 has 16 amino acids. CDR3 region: CASSPRGGAVFTEAFF. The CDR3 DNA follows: TGTGCCAGCAGCCCCCGGGGGGGGGCGGTATTCACTGAAGCTTTCTTT.